Listed here is a single T cell receptor beta chain. The sample belongs to a study of early T cells in non-severe SARS-CoV-2 infection. CDR1 is SGHTS and CDR2 is YDEGEE in the germline V gene. The CDR3 is made up of 17 amino acids. J was trimmed by 0 bases and V by 4 bases; bases with no gene match: 4. TCRdb re-called the 5' RACE reads with MiXCR, one entry per CDR3 protein. The sample includes about 50,000 distinct CDR3 sequences, more than 12% of them seen just once. The sequences come from whole blood, collected at baseline. The source is an adult who was a healthcare worker with PCR-confirmed SARS-CoV-2 infection or an uninfected control (not recorded which). The rearrangement links TRBV5-8 to TRBJ2-3, with 14 bases fitting TRBD2. CDR3 region: CASSRGLAGASTDTQYF. The CDR3 nucleotides are TGTGCCAGCAGCAGGGGACTAGCGGGAGCTAGCACAGATACGCAGTATTTT.